Below, 9 T cell receptor beta chains from the same sample are listed, as sequenced in a study of shared clonotypes between healthy human individuals. The method was immunoSEQ multiplex PCR; TCRdb's version includes in-frame clones alone and lacks a portion of them. The sample shows around 1.4 million clones, roughly 98.5% of them seen only once. The source material was naive CD4+ T cells sorted from blood. The subset: CD45RA+ positively selected. All receptors come from a man aged 30-40 years in good health.

This sequence joins TRBV5-1 and TRBJ2-2; no definite D call. CDR1 and CDR2 (germline): SGHRS, YFSETQ. The CDR3 is made up of 16 amino acids. V was pared by 1 base and J by 0 bases, with 10 bases between. The CDR3 DNA reads as TGCGCCAGCAGCTTGAGGGCGTCGGCGAACACCGGGGAGCTGTTTTTT. Translating it yields CASSLRASANTGELFF.

CDR3 in DNA: TGTGCCAGCAGGATTCATGGGGGGTCTGGAAACACCATATATTTT. This encodes CASRIHGGSGNTIYF. The chain uses TRBV28 and TRBJ1-3; maybe TRBD1 (5 bases). In germline, CDR1 is MDHEN, CDR2 SYDVKM. Trimming left V 6 bases short and J 1 base short, with 13 bases between. CDR3 length: 15 amino acids.

About this clone itself: The junction differs from germline at one of its ends, possibly a read error. The chain combines TRBV30 with TRBJ2-7; 7 bases map to TRBD1. Germline CDR1 reads GTSNPN; CDR2 reads SVGIG (reference sequence). This CDR3 region has 11 residues. The CDR3 is CAWSYGTESNF. For the CDR3, the DNA is TGTGCCTGGAGCTACGGGACAGAGAGCAACTTC.

The gene calls are TRBV23-1 and TRBJ2-1, with D hard to call. TRBV23-1 is treated as an ORF (open reading frame) with a function not yet certain. The CDR3 contains 18 residues. V shed 4 bases and J shed 4 bases, with 23 bases lying between them. The CDR3 DNA reads TGCGCCAGCAGTCCATATCCTTTTAAGGGCTGGGAATACAATGAGCAGTTCTTC. This codes for CASSPYPFKGWEYNEQFF.

The chain is built from TRBV18 and TRBJ1-4; 7 nucleotides line up with TRBD1. Germline V gene sequence: CDR1 KGHSH, CDR2 LQKENI. The CDR3 is made up of 16 amino acids. The V segment lost 6 bases and the J segment 0 bases; nucleotides outside the gene matches: 7. The CDR3 DNA reads as TGTGCCAGCTCGAGGGGGCGATTAGCAACTAATGAAAAACTGTTTTTT. Translated: CASSRGRLATNEKLFF.

This chain joins TRBV11-2 and TRBJ1-1; unclear D gene. The CDR3 spans 13 residues. V lost 0 bases to trimming and J lost 4 bases, with 6 bases between them. Per the germline V gene, CDR1 is SGHAT and CDR2 is FQNNGV. This chain's CDR3 is CASSLDESTEAFF. The DNA for the CDR3 is TGTGCCAGCAGCTTAGATGAGAGCACTGAAGCTTTCTTT.

The J gene is TRBJ2-6, the V gene TRBV4-1; the match to TRBD2 covers 8 bases. The trim removed 5 bases at V and 2 bases at J, leaving 8 bases unmatched. Germline V gives CDR1 MGHRA, CDR2 YSYEKL. CDR3 length: 17 residues. CDR3 protein: CASSKLAEGPGANVLTF. The CDR3 coding sequence is TGCGCCAGCAGCAAACTAGCGGAGGGGCCTGGGGCCAACGTCCTGACTTTC.

The CDR3: CASSPTPGQYNEQFF. The DNA of the CDR3 is TGCGCCAGCAGCCCCACCCCCGGACAGTACAATGAGCAGTTCTTC. This sequence joins TRBV5-1 and TRBJ2-1; possible D gene TRBD1, 6 bases. V was shortened by 4 bases and J by 4 bases, with 15 bases between the two germline ends. CDR1 SGHRS and CDR2 YFSETQ come from the germline V gene. CDR3 length: 15 amino acids. The variable domain in full, with the rest retrieved from reference TRBV5-1 and TRBJ2-1, is KAGVTQTPRYLIKTRGQQVTLSCSPISGHRSVSWYQQTPGQGLQFLFEYFSETQRNKGNFPGRFSGRQFSNSRSEMNVSTLELGDSALYLCASSPTPGQYNEQFFGPGTRLTVL.

The J gene is TRBJ1-5, the V gene TRBV7-9, with D hard to call. This CDR3 is built from 14 residues. V dropped 5 bases and J dropped 5 bases, with 13 bases sitting between them. Per the germline V gene, CDR1 is SEHNR and CDR2 is FQNEAQ (reference sequence). The CDR3 here is CASSPAWADQPQHF. The CDR3 DNA follows: TGTGCCAGCAGCCCCGCCTGGGCGGATCAGCCCCAGCATTTT.